This TCR beta chain was observed in a study of T cell changes during pregnancy in multiple sclerosis. Some clones are missing from TCRdb's copy, which holds only in-frame ones; the method was immunoSEQ multiplex PCR. The sample records 33,000 or so clones, roughly nine tenths being singletons. The sample here was peripheral blood, taken in the third trimester of pregnancy. The source of this sequence is a female donor in good health, enrolled as a control in a pregnancy study.

CDR3 nucleotides: TGTGCCTGGAGTCGGCTAGCGGGTGACGCAGATACGCAGTATTTT. It is translated as CAWSRLAGDADTQYF. The J gene is TRBJ2-3, the V gene TRBV30; TRBD2 matches 8 bases. With 2 bases clipped from V and 4 bases from J, the junction kept 8 bases outside the gene matches. CDR3 length: 15 residues. CDR1 and CDR2 from the germline V gene are GTSNPN and SVGIG (reference sequence).